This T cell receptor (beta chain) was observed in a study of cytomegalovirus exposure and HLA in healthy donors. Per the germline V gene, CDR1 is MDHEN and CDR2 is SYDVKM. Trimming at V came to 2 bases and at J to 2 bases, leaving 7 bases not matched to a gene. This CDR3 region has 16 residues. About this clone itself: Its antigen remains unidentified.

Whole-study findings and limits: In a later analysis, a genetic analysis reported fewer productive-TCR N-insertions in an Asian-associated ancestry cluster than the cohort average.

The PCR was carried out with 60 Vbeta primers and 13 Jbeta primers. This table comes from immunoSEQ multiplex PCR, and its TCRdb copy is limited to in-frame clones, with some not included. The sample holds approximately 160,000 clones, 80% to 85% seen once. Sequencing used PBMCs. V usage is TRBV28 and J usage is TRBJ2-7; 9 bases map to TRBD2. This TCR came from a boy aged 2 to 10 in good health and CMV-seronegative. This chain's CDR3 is CASSLGASGITYEQYF. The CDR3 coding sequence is TGTGCCAGCAGTTTAGGGGCTAGCGGGATCACCTACGAGCAGTACTTC.